This TCR beta chain was recovered during a study of shared T cell receptors in the human thymus. Assay used: immunoSEQ multiplex PCR; TCRdb lists only in-frame clones, some missing. The data contain about 730,000 clones, over 75% of them singletons. A single count supports this clone. These sequences were also reported in another study, on human thymus T cells. That work contributes: Resections that were taken during corrective heart surgery supplied the thymus tissue.

Sequencing was performed on thymocytes. This clonotype originated in a girl in the first two years of life with a congenital heart defect.

Here the CDR3 DNA reads TGTGCCAGCAGCTTGGGGGGCGGTGCGGGGGTATACACTGAAGCTTTCTTT. It is translated as CASSLGGGAGVYTEAFF. V gene TRBV7-2 combines with J gene TRBJ1-1; D is perhaps TRBD1 (6 bases). The CDR3 is 17 amino acids. Germline V gene sequence: CDR1 SGHTA, CDR2 FQGNSA. Trimming cost V 3 bases and J 3 bases, with 20 bases left between them.